This T cell receptor (beta chain) was captured in a study of blood T cell repertoires in COVID-19. Overall study context: PBMCs, B-cell-depleted T cells, or T cells provided the cDNA or gDNA that made up the material.

The V end lost 0 bases, the J end lost 7 bases, and 28 bases lay between the germline ends. Germline-derived CDR1 and CDR2 are ENHRY and SYGVKD. The CDR3 spans 21 residues. This clone was detected once. In the study's own analysis: Researchers report that nucleated cell counts were estimated from reference gene primer amplification. Only in-frame clones appear in the TCRdb table, and some are missing; sequencing was by immunoSEQ multiplex PCR. The DNA was the basis for D and trimming; V, J and clone size are from that table. Among 150,000 to 200,000 clones listed, over 60% were seen once. Sequencing was done on a sample of peripheral blood. The V and J genes are TRBV10-3 and TRBJ1-6; D may be TRBD1 (6 bases). The clonotype was recovered from a woman between 65 and 79 years old with acute or convalescent COVID-19. CDR3 nucleotides: TGTGCCATCAGTGAGTCCCTCTCCCCACAATTCTCATCTCAGGGGAATTCACCCCTCCACTTT. It translates to CAISESLSPQFSSQGNSPLHF.